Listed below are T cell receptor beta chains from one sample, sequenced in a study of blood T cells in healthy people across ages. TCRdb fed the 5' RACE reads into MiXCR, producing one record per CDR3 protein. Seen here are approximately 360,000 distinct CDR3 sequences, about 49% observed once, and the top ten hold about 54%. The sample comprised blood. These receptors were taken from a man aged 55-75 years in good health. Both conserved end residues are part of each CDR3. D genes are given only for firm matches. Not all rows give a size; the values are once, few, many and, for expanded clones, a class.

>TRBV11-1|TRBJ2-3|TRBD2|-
TGTGCCAGCACCTTCGGGTTGCGGGAGGACGCTGATACGCAGTATTTT
CASTFGLREDADTQYF
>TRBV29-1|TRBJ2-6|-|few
TGCAGCGTAGACCCAGGGTCTGGGGCCAACGTCCTGACTTTC
CSVDPGSGANVLTF
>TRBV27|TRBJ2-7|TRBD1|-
TGTGCCAGCAGTTTCTCAACAGGGGAAGGGGCACTCTACGAGCAGTACTTC
CASSFSTGEGALYEQYF
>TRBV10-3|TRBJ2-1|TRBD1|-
TGTGCCATCAGTGATCAGGGGGCCAGGACCTACAATGAGCAGTTCTTC
CAISDQGARTYNEQFF
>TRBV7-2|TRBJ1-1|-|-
TGTGCCAGCAGCTTAGGTCTTGGCAGGGGCGGGAACACTGAAGCTTTCTTT
CASSLGLGRGGNTEAFF
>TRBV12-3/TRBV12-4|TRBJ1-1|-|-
TGTGCCAGCAGCCCCCCCAGCGTAAACACTGAAGCTTTCTTT
CASSPPSVNTEAFF
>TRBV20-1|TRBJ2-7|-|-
TGCAGTGCTAGAGTGCATATGGACTTCTCCCGGTCCTACGAGCAGTACTTC
CSARVHMDFSRSYEQYF
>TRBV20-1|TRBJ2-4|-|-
TGCAGTGCTGCAAACTCAGGGGAACGGGCAGAAAACATTCAGTACTTC
CSAANSGERAENIQYF
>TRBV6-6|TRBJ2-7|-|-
TGTGCCAGCAGTCCGACTGTGCTTTCCTACGAGCAGTACTTC
CASSPTVLSYEQYF
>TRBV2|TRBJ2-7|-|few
TGTGCCAGCAGTGTTCTAGCAGATGGGGGGCAGTACTTC
CASSVLADGGQYF
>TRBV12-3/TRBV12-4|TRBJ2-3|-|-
TGTGCCAGCAGTTTCGGGGGAAGCACAGATGCGCAGTATTTT
CASSFGGSTDAQYF
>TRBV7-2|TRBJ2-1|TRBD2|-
TGTGCCAGCAGCCCTTACCGGGGGGATTACAATGAGCAGTTCTTC
CASSPYRGDYNEQFF
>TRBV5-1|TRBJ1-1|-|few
TGCGCCAGCAGCTTGGCCCCGGGGGCGGGCACGAACACTGAAGCTTTCTTT
CASSLAPGAGTNTEAFF
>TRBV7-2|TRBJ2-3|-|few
TGTGCCAGCAGCCTCCAGCCCCTTACGCAGTATTTT
CASSLQPLTQYF
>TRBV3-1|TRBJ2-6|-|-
TGTGCCAGCAGCCAAACTTGGGGAAACTCTGGGGCCAACGTCCTGACTTTC
CASSQTWGNSGANVLTF
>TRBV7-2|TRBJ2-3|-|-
TGTGCCAGCAGTTCTATGGGGGGAAGCACAGATACGCAGTATTTT
CASSSMGGSTDTQYF
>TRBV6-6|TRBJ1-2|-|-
TGTGCCAACAGGGAACAGGGAGGCTACACCTTC
CANREQGGYTF
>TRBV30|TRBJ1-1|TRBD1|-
TGTGCCTGGATTGGGTGGGGACAGGGGTCTGGAGGGCCCACTGAAGCTTTCTTT
CAWIGWGQGSGGPTEAFF
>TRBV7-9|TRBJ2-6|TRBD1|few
TGCCTAGCAGGGGGACAGACTGGCGTCCTGACTTTC
CLAGGQTGVLTF
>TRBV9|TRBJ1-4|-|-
TGTGCCGGCAGCGTTGGCAGGGGTAATGAAAAACTGTTTTTT
CAGSVGRGNEKLFF
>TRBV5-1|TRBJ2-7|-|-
TGCGCCAGCAGCTTGGAATGGGGGGCATCCTACGAGCAGTACTTC
CASSLEWGASYEQYF
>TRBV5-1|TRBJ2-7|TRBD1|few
TGCGCCAGCAGCTTGGCCTTCGGGACAGGGGTTACCTACGAGCAGTACTTC
CASSLAFGTGVTYEQYF
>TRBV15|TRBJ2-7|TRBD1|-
TGTGCCACCAGCAGGGACAGGGGGCACTACGAGCAGTACTTC
CATSRDRGHYEQYF
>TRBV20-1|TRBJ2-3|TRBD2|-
TGCAGTGCTAATCCGGGGGGGAGCGCAGATACGCAGTATTTT
CSANPGGSADTQYF
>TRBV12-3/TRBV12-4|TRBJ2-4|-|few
TGTGCCAGCAGTACGAGGACGTCTGCCAAAAACATTCAGTACTTC
CASSTRTSAKNIQYF
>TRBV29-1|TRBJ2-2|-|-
TGCAGCGTTGAAGCCCCGGGGGTCGCGAACACCGGGGAGCTGTTTTTT
CSVEAPGVANTGELFF
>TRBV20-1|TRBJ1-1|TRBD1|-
TGCAGTGCTAAACAGGGGGTGAACACTGAAGCTTTCTTT
CSAKQGVNTEAFF
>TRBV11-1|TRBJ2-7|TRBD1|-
TGTGCCAGCAGCTTAGGGGACAGGGGGAGCACCTACGAGCAGTACTTC
CASSLGDRGSTYEQYF
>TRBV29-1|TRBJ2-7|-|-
TGCAGCGTCCCCGGGACATCCTCCTACGAGCAGTACTTC
CSVPGTSSYEQYF
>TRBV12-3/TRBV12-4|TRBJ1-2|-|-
TGTGCCAGCAGTGTCCACGGGGGCTTGGGCGGCTACACCTTC
CASSVHGGLGGYTF
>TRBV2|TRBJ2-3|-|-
TGTGCCAGCAGCGAGGGTGACCAGTATTTT
CASSEGDQYF
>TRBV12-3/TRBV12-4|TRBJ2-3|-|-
TGTGCTAGCAGTCTTTATCGGACAGCCGCTAGCACAGATACGCAGTATTTT
CASSLYRTAASTDTQYF
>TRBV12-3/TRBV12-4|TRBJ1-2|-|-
TGTGCCAGCAGTGTTAAACCGAACTATGGCTACACCTTC
CASSVKPNYGYTF
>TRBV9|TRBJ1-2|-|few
TGTGCCAGCAGCCCCGAGGGGAGCGGCTACACCTTC
CASSPEGSGYTF
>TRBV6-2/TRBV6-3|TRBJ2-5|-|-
TGTGCCAGCAGGGGGGATTGGGAGACCCAGTACTTC
CASRGDWETQYF
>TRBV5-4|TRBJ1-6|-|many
TGTGCCAGCAGCTTTAATAGGAATTCACCCCTCCACTTT
CASSFNRNSPLHF
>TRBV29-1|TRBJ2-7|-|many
TGCAGCGTGGGGAATCTGGACGAGCAGTACTTC
CSVGNLDEQYF
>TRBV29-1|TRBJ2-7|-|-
TGCAGCGTTGGGGCCAGATTCTACGAGCAGTACTTC
CSVGARFYEQYF
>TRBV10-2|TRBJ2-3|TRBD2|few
TGCGCCAGCAGTGAGGGCGGGAGGGCCCCAGATACGCAGTATTTT
CASSEGGRAPDTQYF
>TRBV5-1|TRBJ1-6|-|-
TGCGCCAGCAGCTTGGCCATCCGGGGGACCTATAATTCACCCCTCCACTTT
CASSLAIRGTYNSPLHF
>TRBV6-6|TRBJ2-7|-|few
TGTGCCAGCAGTGTGCTGAGCTCCTACGAGCAGTACTTC
CASSVLSSYEQYF
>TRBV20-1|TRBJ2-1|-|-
TGCAGTGCTAGGGGTGAATTCTACAATGAGCAGTTCTTC
CSARGEFYNEQFF
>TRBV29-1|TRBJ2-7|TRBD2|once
TGCAGCGCGAAGACTAGCACCTACGAGCAGTACTTC
CSAKTSTYEQYF
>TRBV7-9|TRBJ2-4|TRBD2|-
TGTGCCAGCAGCTCACTTGCGGGGGGTGGCCAAAACATTCAGTACTTC
CASSSLAGGGQNIQYF
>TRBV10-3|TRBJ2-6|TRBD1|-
TGTGCCATTAGTCGACAGGGATCTGGGGCCAACGTTCTGACTTTC
CAISRQGSGANVLTF
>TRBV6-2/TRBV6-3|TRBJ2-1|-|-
TGTGCCAGCAGTCCTCCAAGGGGGGCGATGGATGAGCAGTTCTTC
CASSPPRGAMDEQFF
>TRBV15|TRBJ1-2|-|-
TGTGCCACCAGCAGAGATCGGACGGTGCGAGGCTACACCTTC
CATSRDRTVRGYTF
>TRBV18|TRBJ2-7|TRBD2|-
TGTGCCAGCTCACCTTTGGGACTAGCGGGGAGGGCACAGCCCTACGAGCAGTACTTC
CASSPLGLAGRAQPYEQYF
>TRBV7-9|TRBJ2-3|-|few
TGTGCCAGCAGCTTAGGCGGACACAGTGAACGCACAGATACGCAGTATTTT
CASSLGGHSERTDTQYF